These 28 T cell receptor beta chains were all obtained from the same sample, sequenced in a study of blood T cell repertoires in COVID-19. The protocol was immunoSEQ multiplex PCR, while the TCRdb copy is restricted to in-frame clones and leaves out a portion. The data contain about 140,000 clones, around 87% of them seen just once; the ten biggest clones take up more than 5%. The sequenced material came from peripheral blood. The source of these receptors is a human donor in a cohort sampled during active COVID-19.

This sequence joins TRBV15 and TRBJ1-5; D unclear. From germline, CDR1 is LNHNV and CDR2 YYDKDF (reference sequence). V lost 1 base, J lost 8 bases, and 12 bases lay in between. The CDR3 sequence is 14 residues long. The CDR3 loop is CATSRGTVGEPQHF. Written as DNA, the CDR3 is TGTGCCACCAGCAGAGGAACGGTTGGTGAGCCCCAGCATTTT. Full variable domain (outside the CDR3, taken from reference TRBV15 and TRBJ1-5): DAMVIQNPRYQVTQFGKPVTLSCSQTLNHNVMYWYQQKSSQAPKLLFHYYDKDFNNEADTPDNFQSRRPNTSFCFLDIRSPGLGDTAMYLCATSRGTVGEPQHFGDGTRLSIL.

The gene calls are TRBV11-2 and TRBJ2-6; no clear D. V was clipped by 1 base and J by 0 bases, with 4 bases between them. Germline V gene lookup returns CDR1 SGHAT and CDR2 FQNNGV. The CDR3 runs 15 residues. CDR3 loop: CASSLGDSGANVLTF. In DNA, the CDR3 is TGTGCCAGCAGCTTAGGCGACTCTGGGGCCAACGTCCTGACTTTC.

The chain joins TRBV7-6 to TRBJ2-4; D perhaps matches TRBD2 (6 bases). Germline CDR1 SGHVS, CDR2 FNYEAQ. Trimming removed 1 base at V and 1 base at J, with 14 bases between. This CDR3 comprises 17 residues. The CDR3 loop reads CASSLVSGADAKNIQYF. The CDR3 nucleotides read TGTGCCAGCAGCTTAGTATCGGGAGCCGATGCCAAAAACATTCAGTACTTC.

The chain recombines TRBV5-4 with TRBJ1-4; 10 nucleotides line up with TRBD1. V lost 3 bases and J lost 5; bases outside the gene matches: 4. The CDR3 has 15 amino acids. CDR1 and CDR2 (germline): SGHNT, YYREEE (reference sequence). This chain's CDR3 is CASSSPGQGNEKLFF. CDR3 coding DNA: TGTGCCAGCAGCTCCCCGGGACAGGGGAATGAAAAACTGTTTTTT.

This clone was detected many times. The DNA of the CDR3 is TGCGCCAGCAGCCAGACGGACAGCCTCAAGGGACCCCTCCACTTT. Translating it yields CASSQTDSLKGPLHF. The chain is built from TRBV4-1 and TRBJ1-6; a weak D match, TRBD1 (6 bases). V was shortened by 3 bases and J by 12 bases, with 18 bases between the two germline ends. This CDR3 is built from 15 residues. Germline assignment: CDR1 MGHRA and CDR2 YSYEKL.

CDR3 nucleotide sequence: TGCGCCAGCGGAGGACAGGGGGAGAACACCGGGGAGCTGTTTTTT. Protein product: CASGGQGENTGELFF. The rearrangement links TRBV10-1 to TRBJ2-2, with TRBD1 matching 10 bases. CDR3 length equals 15 residues. Trimming took 8 bases from V and 1 from J; bases not matched to a gene: 4. In germline, CDR1 is WNHNN, CDR2 SYGVQD (reference sequence).

This chain links TRBV28 with TRBJ1-1, with TRBD1 matching over 7 bases. Trimming took 6 bases from V and 1 from J; bases not matched to a gene: 5. There are 14 residues in the CDR3. CDR1 and CDR2 (germline): MDHEN, SYDVKM. The CDR3 DNA is TGTGCCAGCAGCGCGGGACAGCCGAACACTGAAGCTTTCTTT. Protein sequence: CASSAGQPNTEAFF.

CDR3 sequence: CASSIGRNQPQHF. In DNA form, the CDR3 reads TGTGCCAGTAGTATAGGCAGAAATCAGCCCCAGCATTTT. V usage is TRBV19 and J usage is TRBJ1-5; D remains unclear. V shed 1 base and J shed 4 bases, with 5 bases lying between them. CDR3 size: 13 residues. The germline V gene has CDR1 LNHDA and CDR2 SQIVND (reference sequence).

This clone came up once. The chain links TRBV5-4 to TRBJ2-5, with D perhaps matching TRBD2 (5 bases). The CDR3 is 13 residues long. V was pared by 4 bases and J by 5 bases, with 12 bases between. Germline V CDR1 and CDR2: SGHNT, YYREEE (reference sequence). CDR3 loop: CASSTRPGETQYF. CDR3 sequence (DNA): TGTGCCAGCAGCACCCGCCCGGGGGAGACCCAGTACTTC. The full variable domain, in which reference TRBV5-4 and TRBJ2-5 provide the parts outside the CDR3, is ETGVTQSPTHLIKTRGQQVTLRCSSQSGHNTVSWYQQALGQGPQFIFQYYREEENGRGNFPPRFSGLQFPNYSSELNVNALELDDSALYLCASSTRPGETQYFGPGTRLLVL.

This chain links TRBV28 with TRBJ2-7; 9 bases align to TRBD1. V was pared by 8 bases and J by 0 bases, with 8 bases of the junction left unmatched. This CDR3 spans 15 amino acids. In germline, CDR1 is MDHEN, CDR2 SYDVKM. The CDR3 is CASRGGDRVSYEQYF. Written as DNA, the CDR3 is TGTGCCAGCCGAGGAGGGGACAGGGTCTCCTACGAGCAGTACTTC.

The chain couples TRBV7-2 to TRBJ2-1; TRBD2 aligns across 7 bases. Germline-derived CDR1 and CDR2 are SGHTA and FQGNSA. After removal of 2 bases from V and 4 bases from J, the junction contained 5 bases not matched to a gene. This CDR3 is 15 amino acids long. The CDR3 DNA reads TGTGCCAGCAGCTTATCGATCGGGGGGTACAATGAGCAGTTCTTC. This translates into CASSLSIGGYNEQFF.

This sequence joins TRBV27 and TRBJ1-1, with D perhaps TRBD1 (6 bases). The V end lost 8 bases, the J end lost 3 bases, and 13 bases lay between the germline ends. CDR1 is MNHEY, CDR2 SMNVEV, per germline (reference sequence). The CDR3 consists of 13 residues. The CDR3, as DNA: TGTGCCAGCGCCGGGGGGCAGCACACTGAAGCTTTCTTT. It specifies CASAGGQHTEAFF.

This clone was found once. This chain links TRBV28 with TRBJ2-1, with 7 bases lining up with TRBD1. Germline lookup yields CDR1 MDHEN and CDR2 SYDVKM. CDR3 length: 15 residues. The V gene end was trimmed by 5 bases and the J gene end by 5 bases; junction bases not matched to a gene: 9. The CDR3 spells CASSTDRTRNNEQFF. As DNA, the CDR3 is TGTGCCAGCAGTACGGACAGGACAAGAAACAATGAGCAGTTCTTC.

The chain joins TRBV3-1 (or the pseudogene TRBV3-2) to TRBJ1-2; TRBD1 might be the D (5 bases). Deletions cut 0 bases from V and 2 bases from J, with 10 bases between. Germline V gene sequence: CDR1 LGHDT, CDR2 YNNKEL (reference sequence). This CDR3 contains 15 residues. In DNA, the CDR3 is TGTGCCAGCAGCCAAGAAGGGGCACGGAACTATGGCTACACCTTC. As protein: CASSQEGARNYGYTF.

The chain carries TRBV19 and TRBJ1-4, with a possible D match to TRBD1 (5 bases). Per the germline V gene, CDR1 is LNHDA and CDR2 is SQIVND (reference sequence). The CDR3 is 12 amino acids. Trimming cost V 3 bases and J 12 bases, with 11 bases left between them. CDR3 region: CASSIATDQLFF. DNA of the CDR3: TGTGCCAGTAGTATCGCGACAGACCAACTGTTTTTT.

The gene calls are TRBV2 and TRBJ2-7; 15 bases map to TRBD2. The V gene's germline CDR1 is SNHLY and CDR2 FYNNEI. V shed 5 bases and J 5 bases; nucleotides not matched to a gene: 10. The CDR3 has 17 residues. CDR3 amino acids: CASSSGLAGGEGDEQYF. CDR3 sequence (DNA): TGTGCCAGCAGTTCCGGACTAGCGGGAGGGGAGGGTGACGAGCAGTACTTC.

The table lists this clone with a few counts. The chain couples TRBV5-5 to TRBJ2-7; 9 positions agree with TRBD1. There are 15 residues in the CDR3. V lost 4 bases to trimming and J lost 7 bases; unmatched junction nucleotides: 12. Germline V lookup: CDR1 SGHKS, CDR2 YYEKEE (reference sequence). The DNA of the CDR3 is TGTGCCAGCAGCCGTTCGGGACAGGGAGGGTGGGAGCAGTACTTC. This encodes CASSRSGQGGWEQYF.

This sequence joins TRBV24-1 and TRBJ2-7, with D tentatively TRBD1 (5 bases). V lost 7 bases and J 5 bases, leaving 14 bases between the germline ends. This CDR3 comprises 13 residues. CDR1 is KGHDR and CDR2 is SFDVKD in the germline V gene. The CDR3 DNA follows: TGTGCCACCAGGGGGCAGGGTGTCCACGAGCAGTACTTC. Translation: CATRGQGVHEQYF.

This clone is a singleton in its sample. The chain carries TRBV28 and TRBJ1-5; tentative D call: TRBD1 (5 bases). V lost 2 bases and J lost 3, with 20 bases in between. The CDR3 totals 18 residues. Germline-derived CDR1 and CDR2 are MDHEN and SYDVKM. This CDR3 is CASSLGQGRRVNNQPQHF. In nucleotides, the CDR3 is TGTGCCAGCAGTTTAGGCCAGGGCCGACGGGTGAACAATCAGCCCCAGCATTTT.

The chain is built from TRBV24-1 and TRBJ2-7, with TRBD1 matching 8 bases. The CDR3 loop spans 12 amino acids. Losses at the gene ends were 4 bases for V and 7 bases for J; bases not matched to a gene: 2. The germline V gene encodes CDR1 KGHDR and CDR2 SFDVKD. CDR3 nucleotide sequence: TGTGCCACCAGTGACCGGACAGGGGAGCAGTACTTC. It is translated as CATSDRTGEQYF.

This chain joins TRBV5-4 and TRBJ2-2, with TRBD1 matching over 7 bases. This CDR3 spans 14 amino acids. J was trimmed by 7 bases and V by 3 bases; bases with no gene match: 6. CDR1 is SGHNT, CDR2 YYREEE, per germline (reference sequence). The CDR3 reads CASSYNRGDGELFF. The CDR3 DNA is TGTGCCAGCAGCTACAACAGGGGTGACGGGGAGCTGTTTTTT.

V usage is TRBV28 and J usage is TRBJ1-1; tentative D call: TRBD1 (6 bases). Deletions cut 2 bases from V and 3 bases from J, with 25 bases between. The CDR3 is 19 amino acids. Germline CDR1 is MDHEN and CDR2 is SYDVKM. The CDR3 spells CASSLPELRDTQGDTEAFF. The CDR3, as DNA: TGTGCCAGCAGTTTACCCGAACTCCGGGACACCCAAGGAGACACTGAAGCTTTCTTT.

CDR3 loop: CASSQGLGSKETQYF. CDR3 in DNA: TGTGCCAGCAGCCAGGGACTAGGTTCGAAAGAGACCCAGTACTTC. V gene TRBV7-8 combines with J gene TRBJ2-5; TRBD2 agrees at 8 bases. Germline lookup yields CDR1 SGHVS and CDR2 FQNEAQ. With V trimmed by 5 bases and J by 3 bases, 8 bases remained unmatched. The CDR3 runs to 15 residues.

The chain employs TRBV6-1 and TRBJ2-5; 7 nucleotides line up with TRBD2. Losses at the gene ends were 0 bases for V and 5 bases for J; bases not matched to a gene: 3. Germline CDR1 reads MNHNS; CDR2 reads SASEGT. The CDR3 consists of 14 residues. CDR3 coding DNA: TGTGCCAGCAGTGAAGCGGGGGGGTGGGAGACCCAGTACTTC. This codes for CASSEAGGWETQYF.

The CDR3 loop is CATEGHPNTEAFF. The CDR3, as DNA: TGTGCCACCGAGGGACACCCAAACACTGAAGCTTTCTTT. The chain employs TRBV10-3 and TRBJ1-1; D possibly corresponds to TRBD1 (6 bases). Germline values: CDR1 ENHRY, CDR2 SYGVKD. Trimming removed 10 bases from V and 2 bases from J, with 14 bases in between. The CDR3 has 13 amino acids.

This clone was observed once. The chain employs TRBV11-2 and TRBJ2-5; 7 positions agree with TRBD2. V was clipped by 4 bases and J by 2 bases; unmatched bases: 10. Germline V gives CDR1 SGHAT, CDR2 FQNNGV. The CDR3 contains 16 residues. The CDR3 DNA sequence: TGTGCCAGCAGCTACAGACTGGGGGGGGTACAAGAGACCCAGTACTTC. Translating it yields CASSYRLGGVQETQYF. The full variable domain, its missing parts supplied by reference TRBV11-2 and TRBJ2-5, is EAGVAQSPRYKIIEKRQSVAFWCNPISGHATLYWYQQILGQGPKLLIQFQNNGVVDDSQLPKDRFSAERLKGVDSTLKIQPAKLEDSAVYLCASSYRLGGVQETQYFGPGTRLLVL.

The chain is built from TRBV12-5 and TRBJ2-7; the D gene is possibly TRBD1 (5 bases). Germline CDR1 LGHNT, CDR2 FRNRAP. The CDR3 length is 15 residues. Between the trimmed V and J ends, which lost 2 bases and 2 bases, there was a span of 13 bases. The CDR3 here is CASGLYSGLTYEQYF. In nucleotides, the CDR3 is TGTGCTAGTGGTTTGTATTCAGGGTTGACCTACGAGCAGTACTTC.

The chain couples TRBV6-2 or TRBV6-3 to TRBJ2-7, with D possibly matching TRBD1 (6 bases). CDR3 length: 13 residues. V lost 5 bases, J lost 3 bases, and 11 bases lay in between. Germline loops: CDR1 MNHEY, CDR2 SVGEGT. The DNA of the CDR3 is TGTGCCAGCAGTCAAGGGGACAACTACGAGCAGTACTTC. Amino acids: CASSQGDNYEQYF.